This T cell receptor beta chain was documented in a study of circulating and synovial CD4+ cells in juvenile arthritis. Produced via immunoSEQ multiplex PCR; TCRdb's table is partial and in-frame only. The sample includes about 16,000 clones, under 95% seen only once; the top ten take 0.65% to 0.9%. Trimming at V came to 4 bases and at J to 3 bases, leaving 3 bases not matched to a gene. Germline assignment: CDR1 MNHNS and CDR2 SASEGT. This CDR3 has 13 amino acids. Study-wide findings and caveats: Diversity here was lower than in bulk blood CD4 cells. T cell genome counts differed by at least an order of magnitude between CPL and CD4 samples.

Note on this clone: Its antigen is unknown.

The source material was CD4+ T cells from blood. This TCR came from a human donor with juvenile idiopathic arthritis. The chain links TRBV6-1 to TRBJ2-7; TRBD1 matches 7 bases. CDR3 sequence: CASSGTGYYEQYF. The DNA of the CDR3 is TGTGCCAGCAGTGGGACAGGATACTACGAGCAGTACTTC.